What follows is one T cell receptor (beta chain) and its context. The target antigen is unknown. Treatment meaning: roughly 10-day PBMC culture with coronavirus spike peptide pools or control peptides (ViraFEST assay). After expanding antigen-specific T cells with peptide pools, ViraFEST sequenced their TCRs. This entry comes from a study of vaccination and CD4 T cells after COVID-19. Study-wide background: At a median about 78 days (range 14 to 241) after dose two, post-vaccine samples were obtained.

Oncomine TCR Beta short-read sequencing was applied to DNA from cultured CD4+ T cells. TCRdb re-called the PCR reads with MiXCR, one entry per CDR3 protein. The sample includes about 20,000 distinct CDR3 sequences, about 42% of them seen just once. V shed 6 bases and J 9 bases; nucleotides not matched to a gene: 19. Germline V gene lookup returns CDR1 DFQATT and CDR2 SNEGSKA (reference sequence). The CDR3 is 16 amino acids. This clonotype was obtained from a human donor who received a COVID-19 vaccine. This sequence joins TRBV20-1 and TRBJ2-3; 9 positions agree with TRBD1. The sample in question was CD4+ T cells from blood, cultured in vitro, obtained before SARS-CoV-2 vaccination. The CDR3 region is CSAEGSRDRAVGTQYF. As DNA, the CDR3 is TGCAGTGCCGAGGGTAGCCGGGACAGGGCAGTAGGGACGCAGTATTTT.